This TCR beta chain is drawn from a study of cytomegalovirus exposure and HLA in healthy donors. The PCR had 60 Vbeta and 13 Jbeta primers. Per the original data handling: About 9.9 million shared chains were among some 80 million unique TCR beta chains counted in a later analysis. The protocol was immunoSEQ multiplex PCR, while the TCRdb copy is restricted to in-frame clones and leaves out a portion. V and J calls and clone size follow that table, whereas D and trimming were derived from the DNA. This table holds 100,000 or so clones, 60% to 75% found once. Whole-study results and caveats: CMV serostatus was the only recorded immune exposure for donors.

Trimming pared 0 bases from V and 1 base from J, leaving 4 bases between. This CDR3 is 13 amino acids long. Germline V gene sequence: CDR1 SGHRS, CDR2 YFSETQ. Remarks on this clone: Its antigen remains unknown.

The V and J genes are TRBV5-1 and TRBJ2-5, with D unclear. Sequencing was done on a sample of PBMCs. The receptor's source is a woman in her thirties or forties in good health and CMV-seronegative. CDR3 nucleotides: TGCGCCAGCAGCTTGGACAGCCAAGAGACCCAGTACTTC. Its protein product is CASSLDSQETQYF.